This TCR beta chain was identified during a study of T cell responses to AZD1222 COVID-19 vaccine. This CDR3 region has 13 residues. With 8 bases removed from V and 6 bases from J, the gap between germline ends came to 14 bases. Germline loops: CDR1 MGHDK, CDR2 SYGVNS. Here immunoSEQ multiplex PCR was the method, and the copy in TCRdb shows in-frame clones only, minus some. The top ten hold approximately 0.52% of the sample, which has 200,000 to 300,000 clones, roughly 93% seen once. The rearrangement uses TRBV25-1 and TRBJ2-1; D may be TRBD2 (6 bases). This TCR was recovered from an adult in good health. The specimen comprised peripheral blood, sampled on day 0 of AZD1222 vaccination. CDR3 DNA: TGTGCCAGCGGCGGGACCATATCCAATGAGCAGTTCTTC. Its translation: CASGGTISNEQFF.